This T cell receptor (beta chain) was observed in a study of shared clonotypes between healthy human individuals. Study-level background: The cohort comprised a couple of women and a few men. Their ages spanned 18 to 49 years. CD4 naive and CD4 memory each took three plates per donor, while CD8 naive took two and CD8 memory one.

Comment on this clone: What it binds is not known. The sample carries other DNA sequences with the same CDR3.

Authors' analysis steps: Junction-only immunoSEQ data arrived without quality scores, meaning filtering differed. The method was immunoSEQ multiplex PCR; TCRdb's version includes in-frame clones alone and lacks a portion of them. The V and J calls and the clone size are those of that table, but D and trimming were determined from the DNA. The sample lists 2 million to 2.5 million clones, more than 90% occurring once. Study-level findings and limits: Memory subsets had estimated richness that was generally smaller than that of naive subsets.

The specimen sequenced was naive CD4+ T cells sorted from blood. Noted subset: CD45RA+ positively selected. The receptor was isolated from a man aged 18-30 years in good health.

This CDR3 is CASSLAGLQETQYF. As DNA, the CDR3 is TGTGCCAGCAGCTTGGCGGGGCTTCAAGAGACCCAGTACTTC. The chain joins TRBV5-4 to TRBJ2-5; the D call may be TRBD1 or TRBD2 (5 bases each). The CDR3 spans 14 residues. The ends were cut back, 0 bases at V and 2 bases at J, with 8 bases in the middle. Germline V lookup: CDR1 SGHNT, CDR2 YYREEE (reference sequence).